This TCR beta chain was recorded in a study of shared T cell receptors in the human thymus. Only in-frame clones appear in the TCRdb table, and some are missing; sequencing was by immunoSEQ multiplex PCR. The data hold hundreds of thousands of clones, with 95% observed a single time. CDR3 length: 15 amino acids. The ends were cut back, 5 bases at V and 1 base at J, with 14 bases in the middle. Germline values: CDR1 SEHNR, CDR2 FQNEAQ (reference sequence). The TCR was taken from a human donor. The chain uses TRBV7-9 and TRBJ2-5, with D perhaps matching TRBD2 (6 bases). Material: thymocytes. CDR3 nucleotides: TGTGCCAGCAGCCCGGGACTCTCGGGCCAAGAGACCCAGTACTTC. Encoded protein: CASSPGLSGQETQYF.